The 20 T cell receptor beta chains given below trace back to one sample, sequenced in a study of blood T cells in healthy people across ages. A sample-barcoded 5' primer and a J-beta primer mix were used in a second PCR of about 7 to 12 cycles. TCRdb re-analysed the 5' RACE reads in MiXCR, keeping a single row per CDR3 protein. The table lists 350,000 to 450,000 distinct CDR3 sequences, 50% to 60% of them singletons. Material: blood. The receptors were sampled from a man in his 60s in good health.

This clonotype was seen a handful of times. The V gene is TRBV30, the J gene TRBJ2-7; D unclear. In germline, CDR1 is GTSNPN, CDR2 SVGIG (reference sequence). The CDR3 totals 12 residues. Trimming pared 3 bases from V and 0 bases from J, leaving 6 bases between. The CDR3 loop is CAWSPYSYEQYF. CDR3 bases: TGTGCCTGGAGCCCGTACTCCTACGAGCAGTACTTC.

This clonotype was seen only a few times. The rearrangement uses TRBV7-2 and TRBJ2-3; D is uncertain. Germline CDR1 SGHTA, CDR2 FQGNSA. V lost 2 bases, J lost 1 base, and 7 bases lay in between. This CDR3 is built from 14 residues. CDR3 sequence: CASSLSAGTDTQYF. The CDR3 region has the DNA TGTGCCAGCAGCTTATCGGCCGGCACAGATACGCAGTATTTT. The full variable domain, rest sourced from reference TRBV7-2 and TRBJ2-3, is GAGVSQSPSNKVTEKGKDVELRCDPISGHTALYWYRQSLGQGLEFLIYFQGNSAPDKSGLPSDRFSAERTGGSVSTLTIQRTQQEDSAVYLCASSLSAGTDTQYFGPGTRLTVL.

The chain recombines TRBV12-5 with TRBJ2-1, with TRBD1 as a possible D gene (5 bases). There are 16 residues in the CDR3. The ends were cut back, 7 bases at V and 4 bases at J, with 20 bases in the middle. Germline CDR1 is LGHNT and CDR2 is FRNRAP. CDR3 nucleotides: TGTGCTAGTGCCCTTCCCAAAGCAGGGTTGTACAATGAGCAGTTCTTC. This gives the protein CASALPKAGLYNEQFF.

The rearrangement uses TRBV7-2 and TRBJ2-3; D uncertain. Germline CDR1 SGHTA, CDR2 FQGNSA. CDR3 length equals 13 residues. Trimming took off 1 base at V and 9 bases at J, with 11 bases between the two ends. The CDR3 loop reads CASSLGTSRTQYF. CDR3 nucleotides: TGTGCCAGCAGCTTAGGGACCTCCAGAACGCAGTATTTT.

This clonotype was counted many times. The chain uses TRBV7-2 and TRBJ2-3, with no clear D. The CDR3 sequence is 15 residues long. V was pared by 5 bases and J by 0 bases, with 12 bases between. The germline gives CDR1 SGHTA, CDR2 FQGNSA. The CDR3 sequence: CASSTDGFSTDTQYF. The CDR3 DNA is TGTGCCAGCAGCACCGACGGTTTTAGCACAGATACGCAGTATTTT.

The gene calls are TRBV28 and TRBJ2-4, with 11 positions matching TRBD2. CDR1 is MDHEN, CDR2 SYDVKM, per germline. The V segment lost 7 bases and the J segment 13 bases; nucleotides outside the gene matches: 18. The length of the CDR3 is 16 residues. CDR3 bases: TGTGCCAGCACCTTGAACCCGGGACTAGCGGTGGGAGAGCAGTACTTC. Its protein product is CASTLNPGLAVGEQYF.

The chain has TRBV11-2 and TRBJ2-3, with a possible D match to TRBD1 (5 bases). The CDR3 runs 16 residues. With 3 bases removed from V and 4 bases from J, the gap between germline ends came to 17 bases. The V gene's germline CDR1 is SGHAT and CDR2 FQNNGV. CDR3 in amino acids: CASSLAAGFDADTQYF. CDR3 bases: TGTGCCAGCAGCTTGGCCGCAGGGTTCGATGCAGATACGCAGTATTTT.

The table lists this clonotype with a few counts. The chain recombines TRBV14 with TRBJ2-3, with D unclear. The V end was cut by 0 bases, the J end by 2 bases, with 18 bases between. Germline CDR1 and CDR2: SGHDN and FVKESK. The length of the CDR3 is 18 residues. The CDR3 loop reads CASSQDPGFGTLTDTQYF. CDR3 in DNA: TGTGCCAGCAGCCAAGATCCCGGTTTTGGAACGCTCACAGATACGCAGTATTTT.

In this sample, this clonotype turned up a few times. V usage is TRBV14 and J usage is TRBJ1-1, with D hard to call. CDR1 is SGHDN and CDR2 is FVKESK in the germline V gene. CDR3 length: 14 residues. V lost 3 bases and J lost 0, with 8 bases in between. For the CDR3, the DNA is TGTGCCAGCAGCCACAGCGGTATGAACACTGAAGCTTTCTTT. Translated, it gives CASSHSGMNTEAFF.

The chain combines TRBV7-2 with TRBJ2-1; TRBD1 aligns across 8 bases. The end of the DNA aligns better with TRBJ2-7, so the J call may be wrong. The germline CDR1 and CDR2 sequences are SGHTA and FQGNSA. The CDR3 extends over 15 amino acids. The CDR3 DNA is TGTGCCAGCAGCTCCGACAGGGGTACCTACAATGAGCAGTACTTC. This encodes CASSSDRGTYNEQYF.

This chain links TRBV29-1 with TRBJ2-1; maybe TRBD2 (5 bases). This CDR3 comprises 12 residues. With 7 bases removed from V and 6 bases from J, the gap between germline ends came to 13 bases. Looked up from germline, CDR1 is SQVTM and CDR2 is ANQGSEA. Here the CDR3 reads CSGTGSINEQFF. CDR3 sequence (DNA): TGCAGCGGGACTGGTTCAATCAATGAGCAGTTCTTC.

The rearrangement uses TRBV11-2 and TRBJ2-5, with 14 bases identical to TRBD2. The ends lost 1 base at V and 3 bases at J; junction bases unmatched: 7. Per germline, CDR1 SGHAT and CDR2 FQNNGV. There are 18 residues in the CDR3. The DNA of the CDR3 is TGTGCCAGCAGCTTAGGGACTAGCGGGGGGACCTATAAAGAGACCCAGTACTTC. Translated: CASSLGTSGGTYKETQYF.

This clonotype was observed at least ten times. The V gene is TRBV12-3 or TRBV12-4, the J gene TRBJ2-6, with a possible D match to TRBD2 (5 bases). The CDR3 is 15 amino acids. V was clipped by 2 bases and J by 2 bases, with 7 bases between them. The CDR3: CASSLRGTGANVLTF. In nucleotides, the CDR3 is TGTGCCAGCAGTTTACGAGGGACTGGGGCCAACGTCCTGACTTTC.

J is TRBJ1-5 and V is TRBV20-1, with a possible D match to TRBD1 (6 bases). Germline V lookup: CDR1 DFQATT, CDR2 SNEGSKA (reference sequence). CDR3 size: 16 residues. Trimming took off 6 bases at V and 0 bases at J, with 18 bases between the two ends. This CDR3 reads CSAEPGQPGSNQPQHF. Written as DNA, the CDR3 is TGCAGTGCCGAACCCGGACAGCCCGGTAGCAATCAGCCCCAGCATTTT.

J is TRBJ2-1 and V is TRBV15, with 10 bases identical to TRBD2. This CDR3 spans 16 amino acids. Per germline, CDR1 LNHNV and CDR2 YYDKDF (reference sequence). V lost 3 bases and J lost 9; bases outside the gene matches: 11. As DNA, the CDR3 is TGTGCCACCAGCAGGGATGGGCGGACTAGCGGCATTGAGCAGTTCTTC. Translated, it gives CATSRDGRTSGIEQFF. The variable domain in full, completed from reference TRBV15 and TRBJ2-1, reads DAMVIQNPRYQVTQFGKPVTLSCSQTLNHNVMYWYQQKSSQAPKLLFHYYDKDFNNEADTPDNFQSRRPNTSFCFLDIRSPGLGDTAMYLCATSRDGRTSGIEQFFGPGTRLTVL.

This chain joins TRBV29-1 and TRBJ2-3, with 12 bases aligning to TRBD2. V trimming: 6 bases; J trimming: 6 bases; junction bases outside the gene matches: 4. In germline, CDR1 is SQVTM, CDR2 ANQGSEA. The CDR3 is 13 amino acids. The CDR3, as DNA: TGCAGCGTCCTAGCGGGAGGGCCCGATACGCAGTATTTT. Its translation: CSVLAGGPDTQYF.

The chain uses TRBV29-1 and TRBJ2-1; D is unclear. CDR3 size: 11 residues. Germline CDR1 is SQVTM and CDR2 is ANQGSEA. V lost 3 bases and J 8 bases, leaving 8 bases between the germline ends. The CDR3 region is CSVDVSDEQFF. Written as DNA, the CDR3 is TGCAGCGTTGATGTCTCGGATGAGCAGTTCTTC.

The chain employs TRBV7-9 and TRBJ2-5, with D perhaps matching TRBD2 (6 bases). This CDR3 has 14 residues. Germline V gene lookup returns CDR1 SEHNR and CDR2 FQNEAQ (reference sequence). V lost 4 bases and J lost 5, with 14 bases in between. The CDR3 DNA reads as TGTGCCAGCAGCTCTGGGACTTACGAGGAGACCCAGTACTTC. Its translation is CASSSGTYEETQYF.

This clonotype has a count of ten or more. J is TRBJ1-2 and V is TRBV18, with D tentatively TRBD1 (5 bases). CDR1 is KGHSH and CDR2 is LQKENI in the germline V gene. This CDR3 is built from 17 residues. V lost 6 bases and J lost 7, with 27 bases in between. The CDR3 loop is CASSRRDPGASQGGYTF. The CDR3 nucleotides read TGTGCCAGCTCGCGACGGGACCCCGGCGCTAGTCAAGGTGGCTACACCTTC.

This rearrangement joins TRBV5-1 to TRBJ2-7; D tentatively reads TRBD1 or TRBD2 (5 bases each). This CDR3 has 16 residues. V gave up 0 bases and J gave up 0 bases, with 13 bases separating them. Germline V gene data show CDR1 as SGHRS and CDR2 as YFSETQ. The CDR3: CASSLGLGRTSYEQYF. CDR3 sequence (DNA): TGCGCCAGCAGCTTGGGCTTGGGACGCACCTCCTACGAGCAGTACTTC.